The 30 T cell receptor beta chains in this list originate from one sample, sequenced in a study of shared clonotypes between healthy human individuals. The table came from immunoSEQ multiplex PCR; TCRdb's copy has only in-frame clones and leaves some out. The repertoire has millions of clones, 90% to 95% of them found once; the top ten carry 0.13%. Source material: naive CD4+ T cells sorted from blood. Subset given: CD45RA+ positively selected. The receptors here all came from a man between 18 and 29 years old in good health.

J is TRBJ2-3 and V is TRBV14; weak D call: TRBD2 (5 bases). With 5 bases removed from V and 0 bases from J, the gap between germline ends came to 12 bases. Germline-derived CDR1 and CDR2 are SGHDN and FVKESK. The CDR3 has 15 amino acids. The CDR3 loop is CASSFGLSSTDTQYF. The CDR3 region has the DNA TGTGCCAGCAGCTTCGGACTTTCTAGCACAGATACGCAGTATTTT.

The genes are TRBV6-1 and TRBJ2-2, with 7 positions matching TRBD2. This CDR3 region has 15 residues. Per germline, CDR1 MNHNS and CDR2 SASEGT. V shed 5 bases and J 5 bases; nucleotides not matched to a gene: 8. The CDR3 DNA is TGTGCCAGCAGTCCCCGGACTAGTTCAACCGGGGAGCTGTTTTTT. Amino acid sequence: CASSPRTSSTGELFF.

In its sample, this clone was seen once. The chain joins TRBV11-3 to TRBJ2-2; D is possibly TRBD2 (6 bases). The length of the CDR3 is 18 residues. Per the germline V gene, CDR1 is SGHNT and CDR2 is YENEEA. The V and J ends lost 7 bases and 0 bases respectively, with 21 bases between them. DNA for the CDR3: TGTGCCAGCACCCCGCGGGGACTCTCGCCTACGAACACCGGGGAGCTGTTTTTT. This encodes CASTPRGLSPTNTGELFF.

The rearrangement joins TRBV6-1 to TRBJ2-7; D uncertain. The V end lost 4 bases, the J end lost 0 bases, and 10 bases lay between the germline ends. Germline values: CDR1 MNHNS, CDR2 SASEGT. The CDR3 has 14 residues. DNA of the CDR3: TGTGCCAGCAGTGCCCATGGGCCCTCCTACGAGCAGTACTTC. Translated: CASSAHGPSYEQYF.

V and J are TRBV28 and TRBJ2-5, with D hard to call. The CDR3 covers 13 residues. V was trimmed by 5 bases and J by 1 base, leaving 8 bases between them. CDR1 MDHEN and CDR2 SYDVKM come from the germline V gene. The DNA for the CDR3 is TGTGCCAGCAGTCACAAGACCCAAGAGACCCAGTACTTC. Translating gives CASSHKTQETQYF.

J is TRBJ1-1 and V is TRBV11-1; D call uncertain. There are 12 residues in the CDR3. Trimming left V 5 bases short and J 6 bases short, with 10 bases between. Germline lookup yields CDR1 SGHAT and CDR2 FQDESV (reference sequence). The CDR3 loop reads CASSPTISEAFF. The CDR3 DNA is TGTGCCAGCAGCCCGACAATTTCTGAAGCTTTCTTT. Drawing the rest from reference TRBV11-1 and TRBJ1-1, the complete variable domain is EAEVAQSPRYKITEKSQAVAFWCDPISGHATLYWYRQILGQGPELLVQFQDESVVDDSQLPKDRFSAERLKGVDSTLKIQPAELGDSAMYLCASSPTISEAFFGQGTRLTVV.

This sequence joins TRBV6-5 and TRBJ2-7, with 8 positions matching TRBD1. With 4 bases clipped from V and 7 bases from J, the junction kept 12 bases outside the gene matches. This CDR3 region has 15 residues. The V gene's germline CDR1 is MNHEY and CDR2 SVGAGI. CDR3 nucleotide sequence: TGTGCCAGCAGTTCCAGGAGGACAGGGCAGGAAGAGCAGTACTTC. Translation gives CASSSRRTGQEEQYF.

The chain employs TRBV7-9 and TRBJ2-1, with 8 bases identical to TRBD1. Per germline, CDR1 SEHNR and CDR2 FQNEAQ (reference sequence). Trimming took 5 bases from V and 7 from J; bases not matched to a gene: 10. The CDR3 has 15 residues. The CDR3 DNA is TGTGCCAGCAGCCAGGGGGCAGGGGGCTGGAATGAGCAGTTCTTC. Protein sequence: CASSQGAGGWNEQFF.

CDR3 in DNA: TGCGCCAGCAGCTCCAGGGGTAATGAAAAACTGTTTTTT. The encoded protein is CASSSRGNEKLFF. The genes are TRBV10-2 and TRBJ1-4; possible D gene TRBD1, 6 bases. Deletions cut 6 bases from V and 4 bases from J, with 9 bases between. The CDR3 has 13 residues. CDR1 is WSHSY, CDR2 SAAADI, per germline.

The genes are TRBV30 and TRBJ2-7; TRBD1 aligns across 9 bases. The CDR3 totals 15 residues. Germline trimming cut 3 bases from V and 2 bases from J; bases unmatched to any gene: 8. Germline CDR1 and CDR2: GTSNPN and SVGIG (reference sequence). CDR3 sequence (DNA): TGTGCCTGGAGCGAGACAGGGGGGCCACCCTACGAGCAGTACTTC. It encodes CAWSETGGPPYEQYF.

This chain joins TRBV2 and TRBJ1-2; weak D call: TRBD1 (6 bases). V gave up 2 bases and J gave up 1 base, with 11 bases separating them. The CDR3 totals 15 residues. CDR1 and CDR2 (germline): SNHLY, FYNNEI. CDR3 sequence reads: CASSEQGPVNYGYTF. CDR3 nucleotide sequence: TGTGCCAGCAGTGAACAGGGGCCGGTTAACTATGGCTACACCTTC.

The gene calls are TRBV18 and TRBJ2-2; D possibly corresponds to TRBD1 (6 bases). Germline CDR1 and CDR2: KGHSH and LQKENI. Trimming removed 1 base from V and 3 bases from J, with 9 bases in between. The CDR3 contains 15 residues. CDR3 loop: CASSPLQGYTGELFF. As DNA, the CDR3 is TGTGCCAGCTCACCACTTCAGGGGTACACCGGGGAGCTGTTTTTT.

This sequence joins TRBV11-2 and TRBJ2-5; TRBD2 might be the D (5 bases). With 5 bases removed from V and 6 bases from J, the gap between germline ends came to 10 bases. Germline CDR1 reads SGHAT; CDR2 reads FQNNGV. The CDR3 loop spans 12 amino acids. The CDR3 loop is CASSPTGKTQYF. The CDR3 DNA reads TGTGCCAGCAGCCCGACGGGGAAGACCCAGTACTTC.

This sequence joins TRBV2 and TRBJ2-5, with 12 bases matching TRBD1. In germline, CDR1 is SNHLY, CDR2 FYNNEI. Trimming removed 1 base from V and 5 bases from J; junction bases left unmatched: 2. The CDR3 is 15 residues long. CDR3 protein: CASSEEGTGGETQYF. The CDR3 nucleotides read TGTGCCAGCAGTGAAGAGGGGACAGGGGGCGAGACCCAGTACTTC.

A note on this clone: A much larger clone sits a single nucleotide away, making a read error possible. Other DNA sequences in this sample translate to the same CDR3. The chain has TRBV11-2 and TRBJ1-1; D gene uncertain. There are 13 residues in the CDR3. Germline loops: CDR1 SGHAT, CDR2 FQNNGV. The CDR3 DNA reads TGTGCCAGCAGCTTAGGGGTCCGCGCTGAGGCTTTCTTT. It yields the protein CASSLGVRAEAFF.

This chain joins TRBV4-3 and TRBJ2-1; no firm D call. Germline values: CDR1 LGHNA, CDR2 YSLEER. The CDR3 contains 14 residues. V was trimmed by 1 base and J by 6 bases, leaving 10 bases between them. DNA for the CDR3: TGCGCCAGCAGCCAAGTGTCTAGTCTCAATGAGCAGTTCTTC. Its protein product is CASSQVSSLNEQFF.

The chain links TRBV6-1 to TRBJ1-1; D might be TRBD1 (6 bases). V was pared by 6 bases and J by 10 bases, with 12 bases between. Germline V gives CDR1 MNHNS, CDR2 SASEGT. The CDR3 extends over 11 amino acids. This chain's CDR3 is CASREGGGAFF. For the CDR3, the DNA is TGTGCCAGCAGGGAGGGAGGGGGAGCTTTCTTT.

The gene calls are TRBV10-2 and TRBJ1-6; 9 nucleotides align to TRBD1. From germline, CDR1 is WSHSY and CDR2 SAAADI. CDR3 length equals 15 residues. J lost 9 bases, V lost 3 bases, and 6 bases had no gene match. The CDR3 reads CASSDRGQGSSPLHF. In DNA form, the CDR3 reads TGCGCCAGCAGTGATAGGGGACAGGGTAGTTCACCCCTCCACTTT.

The chain joins TRBV6-5 to TRBJ2-7; D perhaps matches TRBD2 (6 bases). This CDR3 contains 12 residues. V lost 2 bases and J lost 6, with 8 bases in between. The germline V gene has CDR1 MNHEY and CDR2 SVGAGI. CDR3 sequence reads: CASSYEGGEQYF. CDR3 in DNA: TGTGCCAGCAGTTACGAGGGAGGCGAGCAGTACTTC.

This rearrangement joins TRBV2 to TRBJ2-7; 10 bases align to TRBD2. Germline-derived CDR1 and CDR2 are SNHLY and FYNNEI. The V gene end was trimmed by 4 bases and the J gene end by 3 bases; junction bases not matched to a gene: 3. This CDR3 region has 14 residues. This chain's CDR3 is CASSGSSGGYEQYF. Here the CDR3 DNA reads TGTGCCAGCAGTGGATCTAGCGGGGGCTACGAGCAGTACTTC.

The rearrangement joins TRBV11-1 to TRBJ2-2; tentatively, D is TRBD1 (6 bases). The ends were cut back, 0 bases at V and 5 bases at J, with 16 bases in the middle. The CDR3 consists of 17 residues. The germline CDR1 and CDR2 sequences are SGHAT and FQDESV (reference sequence). CDR3 nucleotide sequence: TGTGCCAGCAGCTTAGCGCGGGCCCAGGGGCAAACCGGGGAGCTGTTTTTT. It specifies CASSLARAQGQTGELFF.

As for this clone: This sample includes further DNA sequences coding for the same CDR3. The chain joins TRBV10-3 to TRBJ2-7; the D is unclear. Per germline, CDR1 ENHRY and CDR2 SYGVKD. Trimming left V 2 bases short and J 4 bases short, with 6 bases between. The CDR3 runs to 12 residues. The CDR3 region is CAISEVGYEQYF. CDR3 nucleotide sequence: TGTGCCATCAGTGAGGTGGGGTACGAGCAGTACTTC.

The rearrangement links TRBV5-1 to TRBJ1-1, with D perhaps TRBD1 (5 bases). V lost 3 bases, J lost 10 bases, and 13 bases lay in between. CDR1 SGHRS and CDR2 YFSETQ come from the germline V gene. There are 12 residues in the CDR3. CDR3 nucleotides: TGCGCCAGCAGCTCCGGGGCTGAAGGAGCTTTCTTT. As protein: CASSSGAEGAFF.

This clone turned up a few times. This chain joins TRBV18 and TRBJ2-7, with D possibly TRBD1 on 6 matching bases. The germline CDR1 and CDR2 sequences are KGHSH and LQKENI. Trimming cost V 6 bases and J 6 bases, with 21 bases left between them. The CDR3 has 15 residues. The CDR3 protein is CASSVGQTKRGEQYF. The CDR3, as DNA: TGTGCCAGCTCCGTCGGACAGACCAAGCGAGGCGAGCAGTACTTC.

V and J are TRBV10-3 and TRBJ1-1; D is unresolved. The CDR3 sequence is 13 residues long. Between the trimmed V and J ends, which lost 6 bases and 0 bases, there was a span of 8 bases. The germline V gene has CDR1 ENHRY and CDR2 SYGVKD. The CDR3 coding sequence is TGTGCCATCAGCGTTAGGATGAACACTGAAGCTTTCTTT. This sequence encodes CAISVRMNTEAFF.

This sequence joins TRBV9 and TRBJ1-5; TRBD1 matches at 8 bases. The CDR3 spans 15 residues. Germline CDR1 and CDR2: SGDLS and YYNGEE. V lost 4 bases, J lost 0 bases, and 3 bases stayed unmatched. DNA for the CDR3: TGTGCCAGCAGCATAGGACAGGGTAGCAATCAGCCCCAGCATTTT. Its translation: CASSIGQGSNQPQHF. Based on the CDR3 plus reference TRBV9 and TRBJ1-5, the full variable domain is DSGVTQTPKHLITATGQRVTLRCSPRSGDLSVYWYQQSLDQGLQFLIQYYNGEERAKGNILERFSAQQFPDLHSELNLSSLELGDSALYFCASSIGQGSNQPQHFGDGTRLSIL.

With respect to this clone: Different DNA sequences within this sample yield the same CDR3. The DNA of the CDR3 is TGTGCCAGCAGTTTAGGCAGGAACACTGAAGCTTTCTTT. Its protein product is CASSLGRNTEAFF. The chain combines TRBV28 with TRBJ1-1; D gene unclear. Germline loops: CDR1 MDHEN, CDR2 SYDVKM. This CDR3 has 13 residues. Trimming took off 2 bases at V and 1 base at J, with 5 bases between the two ends.

V gene TRBV28 combines with J gene TRBJ2-7; 7 bases map to TRBD2. After removal of 5 bases from V and 7 bases from J, the junction contained 17 bases not matched to a gene. This CDR3 comprises 16 residues. Germline lookup yields CDR1 MDHEN and CDR2 SYDVKM. DNA of the CDR3: TGTGCCAGCAGTGCCCTGACTCCCCGGGGAGGGAGAGAGCAGTACTTC. Its protein is CASSALTPRGGREQYF.

The V call is TRBV7-9, the J call TRBJ2-3; 8 positions match TRBD2. The germline gives CDR1 SEHNR, CDR2 FQNEAQ (reference sequence). V trimming: 1 base; J trimming: 0 bases; junction bases outside the gene matches: 3. The CDR3 has 16 residues. The CDR3 here is CASSLVAGPSTDTQYF. The CDR3, as DNA: TGTGCCAGCAGCTTAGTAGCGGGGCCTAGCACAGATACGCAGTATTTT.

The V gene is TRBV5-1, the J gene TRBJ2-5; D is uncertain. Per germline, CDR1 SGHRS and CDR2 YFSETQ. With 0 bases removed from V and 5 bases from J, the gap between germline ends came to 8 bases. This CDR3 contains 13 residues. CDR3 nucleotides: TGCGCCAGCAGCTTGGGGATTGGGGAGACCCAGTACTTC. Translation: CASSLGIGETQYF.